This T cell receptor beta chain was recovered during a study of blood T cell repertoires in COVID-19. Across the study: Italy, Spain and the United States were the sources of the convalescent and acute COVID-19 samples. T cells, B-cell-depleted T cells, or PBMCs supplied cDNA or gDNA.

This clone has a handful of counts. Per the study methods: The authors estimated nucleated cell counts from reference gene primer amplification. Assay: immunoSEQ multiplex PCR; the TCRdb copy retains only in-frame clones and omits some. For V, J and clone size, that table is used; D and trimming come from the DNA. This table holds under 300,000 clones, 85% to 90% found once. Germline assignment: CDR1 KGHSH and CDR2 LQKENI. The length of the CDR3 is 16 residues. V gave up 6 bases and J gave up 5 bases; unmatched junction bases: 7. The origin of this receptor is a human donor in a cohort sampled during active COVID-19. V is TRBV18 and J is TRBJ2-1; 13 bases fit TRBD2. Sequencing used peripheral blood. CDR3: CASSRGLAGEDNEQFF. The CDR3 nucleotides read TGTGCCAGCTCGCGAGGACTAGCGGGAGAGGACAATGAGCAGTTCTTC.